This T cell receptor (beta chain) stems from a study of beta chain features in type 1 diabetes. Findings and limits, study-wide: Naive, central memory and Treg TCRB repertoires seemed to resemble each other more closely in patients than they did in healthy donors. Moderate but significant shortening of TCRB CDR3s was recorded in all four CD4+ subsets from Type 1 diabetes patients.

This clone was counted only a few times. Its antigen remains unknown. Every isolated RNA sample was fully reverse transcribed, so sequencing captured expressed TCRB transcripts. Only in-frame clones appear in the TCRdb table, and some are missing; sequencing was by immunoSEQ multiplex PCR. The table includes roughly 700,000 clones, around 15% detected once. The CDR3 covers 16 residues. V was trimmed by 2 bases and J by 0 bases, leaving 11 bases between them. Germline CDR1 is SGHNT and CDR2 is YYREEE (reference sequence). This sequence joins TRBV5-4 and TRBJ2-2; tentatively, D is TRBD1 (5 bases). The sequencing input was naive CD4+ T cells from blood. This sequence was found in a man between 18 and 35 years old with type 1 diabetes. The CDR3 sequence is CASSLSRAPNTGELFF. In DNA form, the CDR3 reads TGTGCCAGCAGCTTATCCAGGGCTCCGAACACCGGGGAGCTGTTTTTT. Combining the CDR3 with reference TRBV5-4 and TRBJ2-2 gives the whole variable domain ETGVTQSPTHLIKTRGQQVTLRCSSQSGHNTVSWYQQALGQGPQFIFQYYREEENGRGNFPPRFSGLQFPNYSSELNVNALELDDSALYLCASSLSRAPNTGELFFGEGSRLTVL.